The rows below give T cell receptor beta chains drawn from one sample of a study of shared clonotypes between healthy human individuals. The method was immunoSEQ multiplex PCR; TCRdb's version includes in-frame clones alone and lacks a portion of them. This repertoire shows roughly 760,000 clones, around two thirds found once; its top ten account for approximately 1.6%. The sample taken for sequencing was memory CD4+ T cells sorted from blood. Source of these receptors: a woman aged 25 to 39 in good health. Both conserved end residues are part of each CDR3. Fields, in order: clone size, D gene, J gene, V gene, CDR3 DNA, CDR3 protein. A D gene is named only where the DNA matches it firmly. Rows give clone size only sometimes, using once, few, many, or a class for an expanded clone.

>.|.|TRBJ2-4|TRBV28
TGTGCCAGCAGTTTATGGGGTGGGGAGAACATTCAGTACTTC
CASSLWGGENIQYF
>.|.|TRBJ1-5|TRBV14
TGTGCCAGCAGCCAAGGTACCATTCTTGGGCAGACTTATAGCAATCAGCCCCAGCATTTT
CASSQGTILGQTYSNQPQHF
>.|TRBD1|TRBJ2-7|TRBV2
TGTGCCAGCAGTGAGTACTTCGGACAGGGAGTTTCGGGGACCTACGAGCAGTACTTC
CASSEYFGQGVSGTYEQYF
>.|.|TRBJ1-1|TRBV10-1
TGCGCCAGCAGTGAGTCTTCGGGAAACACTGAAGCTTTCTTT
CASSESSGNTEAFF
>few|.|TRBJ2-3|TRBV2
TGTGCCAGCAGTCTTCAAGGGGGAACAGATACGCAGTATTTT
CASSLQGGTDTQYF
>.|.|TRBJ1-5|TRBV6-5
TGTGCCAGCAGACGGGCTTCAAGCAATCAGCCCCAGCATTTT
CASRRASSNQPQHF
>.|.|TRBJ2-7|TRBV20-1
TGCAGTGGAGGGGTCACCTACGAGCAGTACTTC
CSGGVTYEQYF
>.|.|TRBJ2-3|TRBV5-4
TGTGCCAGCAGCTTGGATCAGGGGAGCACAGATACGCAGTATTTT
CASSLDQGSTDTQYF
>.|.|TRBJ1-1|TRBV11-2
TGTGCCAGCAGCTCGTCTTCCGGGACGGGAACTGAAGCTTTCTTT
CASSSSSGTGTEAFF
>.|.|TRBJ1-3|TRBV29-1
TGCAGCGTTGAACCCTCGTTCCGTGCTGGAAACACCATATATTTT
CSVEPSFRAGNTIYF
>.|.|TRBJ2-7|TRBV6-5
TGTGCCAGCAGTTACTCGCACGGTGGGGGAGCCTACGAGCAGTACTTC
CASSYSHGGGAYEQYF
>.|.|TRBJ2-6|TRBV19
TGTGCCAGTAGTATATCGGGGTCTGGGGCCAACGTCCTGACTTTC
CASSISGSGANVLTF
>.|.|TRBJ2-6|TRBV5-1
TGCGCCAGCAGCTTGGACCCGGGGACCCCTGGGGCCAACGTCCTGACTTTC
CASSLDPGTPGANVLTF
>.|.|TRBJ2-4|TRBV4-1
TGCGCCAGCAGTCGCCTAGGATTGGTTCAGTACTTC
CASSRLGLVQYF
>once|.|TRBJ2-1|TRBV25-1
TGTGCCAGCAGTAAGGACTCTAGCTCCTACAATGAGCAGTTCTTC
CASSKDSSSYNEQFF
>.|.|TRBJ2-2|TRBV6-1
TGTGCCAGCAGTGTAGTGCGGATCGGGGAGCTGTTTTTT
CASSVVRIGELFF
>many|.|TRBJ1-5|TRBV19
TGTGCCAGTATCTCAGCGGGGGGCCAGCCCCAGCATTTT
CASISAGGQPQHF
>.|.|TRBJ2-7|TRBV30
TGTGCCTGGAGTACCCCCCCAGTGGGAGTTATAGCCGAGCAGTACTTC
CAWSTPPVGVIAEQYF
>.|.|TRBJ2-2|TRBV27
TGTGCCAGCAGTTTGCGTGGGAGTAAGACCGGGGAGCTGTTTTTT
CASSLRGSKTGELFF
>many|.|TRBJ2-1|TRBV11-2
TGTGCCAGCAGCGGTCTTGTGGGCCAGTCGGTGTCCTACAATGAGCAGTTCTTC
CASSGLVGQSVSYNEQFF
>.|TRBD2|TRBJ2-3|TRBV5-4
TGTGCCAGCAGCTACCCAGCGGGAGGCACATTGAATACGCAGTATTTT
CASSYPAGGTLNTQYF
>.|.|TRBJ2-7|TRBV7-9
TGTGCCAGCAGCCTCCGTGCCGGGGTAGGGCACGAGCAGTACTTC
CASSLRAGVGHEQYF
>.|.|TRBJ2-2|TRBV27
TGTGCCAGCAGTTTATCCGACCCAGGGGCCGGGGAGCTGTTTTTT
CASSLSDPGAGELFF